This T cell receptor beta chain was found in a study of T-cell memory formation after mild COVID-19. Study-level background: The TCR clusters were mostly specific to one donor. Study-level results: Day 15 to 85 contracting clones showed balanced CD4/CD8; later expanders leaned CD4+. In pre-infection memory, a portion of responding clones appeared, which suggested that cross-reactive memory joined. Shrinking CD4+ clones were chiefly CM and EM; CD8+ ones were chiefly EMRA.

This clonotype was observed a few times. No antigen is known for it. Via MiXCR, TCRdb re-called the 5' RACE reads, giving one row per CDR3 protein. The sample lists 310,000 or so distinct CDR3 sequences; 15% were seen once. The CDR3 length is 16 residues. V was clipped by 4 bases and J by 3 bases; unmatched bases: 10. Germline CDR1 and CDR2: MRHNA and SNTAGT. This sequence was found in a man younger than 35 who had mild COVID-19 (a few samples of this study predate the infection). Cell type and time point are not known. The sequenced material came from PBMCs or a T cell subset sorted from them (not recorded which). The chain carries TRBV6-4 and TRBJ2-3, with TRBD1 matching 7 bases. This CDR3 is CASSGLWTGDTDTQYF. The DNA for the CDR3 is TGTGCCAGCAGTGGATTGTGGACAGGCGATACAGATACGCAGTATTTT.